This TCR beta chain emerged from a study of T cell repertoires in cytomegalovirus infection. Study findings and constraints: Within the response measured ex vivo, HLA-C-restricted CMV-specific TCR beta clonotypes were dominant.

MiXCR, applied by TCRdb to the reads, yields one record per CDR3 protein. The repertoire consists of under 850,000 distinct CDR3 sequences, with 35% to 40% occurring once and the leading ten covering 2.5% to 3%. Germline V CDR1 and CDR2: MDHEN, SYDVKM. The CDR3 runs 14 residues. As regards this clonotype: Its antigen is not known. The germline gene is not matched at one end of the junction; a read error may be the cause.

The source of this sequence is a human donor in good health (CMV status not recorded). Some clones in this sample may be carry-over from other donors' samples. Sequenced sample: PBMCs. V usage is TRBV28 and J usage is TRBJ1-1; possible D gene TRBD1, 5 bases. CDR3 in DNA: TGTGCCAGCAGGGCAGTCAGGGTGAACACGGAAGCTTTCTTT. Translating gives CASRAVRVNTEAFF.